These T cell receptor beta chains were read from a single sample in a study of response to subunit inactivated influenza vaccine. In TCRdb, the RT-PCR reads were re-called with MiXCR into one record per CDR3 protein. The sample lists 550,000 to 800,000 distinct CDR3 sequences, about 15% seen once, with about 9.9% in the top ten. Sequenced material: PBMCs from blood, taken about 11 days after vaccination. The source is a man aged 45 to 65 who received an inactivated influenza vaccine. Both conserved end residues are part of each CDR3. Only some rows state a clone size, as once, few, many or a class for expanded clones.

V,size,J,CDR3
TRBV28,few,TRBJ2-2,CASSSPQGWVGELFF
TRBV4-1,few,TRBJ2-1,CASSLRGFPDRGTYNEQFF
TRBV20-1,few,TRBJ2-3,CSASRTSGGNTDTQYF
TRBV20-1,few,TRBJ1-6,CSASGQVLNSPLHF
TRBV29-1,many,TRBJ2-3,CSVEDQGADTQYF
TRBV7-6,-,TRBJ2-1,CASSWGGREIYNEQFF
TRBV5-6,-,TRBJ2-6,CASSLELTSGLSGANVLTF
TRBV20-1,many,TRBJ2-7,CSARDLLGTTYEQYF
TRBV5-1,-,TRBJ2-6,CASSADGTSGANVLTF
TRBV7-2,few,TRBJ1-5,CASSPQSLSGAQHF
TRBV4-2,-,TRBJ2-1,CASSQGDEQFF
TRBV5-1,many,TRBJ2-4,CASSLGVEVAKNIQYF
TRBV4-1,-,TRBJ2-2,CASSTTEGAPNTGELFF
TRBV20-1,-,TRBJ2-1,CSARRSSKHNEQFF
TRBV4-3,few,TRBJ2-6,CASSQDLGSGANVLTF
TRBV27,-,TRBJ2-3,CASSLFRGPSTDTQYF
TRBV2,few,TRBJ2-1,CASSGVWISYNEQFF
TRBV2,-,TRBJ1-2,CASIRGQGPSNYGYTF
TRBV9,-,TRBJ2-5,CASSVEGTAQETQYF
TRBV2,few,TRBJ2-7,CASSEGPGQIYEQYF
TRBV2,few,TRBJ2-3,CASKRRVGGGDTQYF
TRBV20-1,few,TRBJ2-3,CSARRGSGTDTQYF
TRBV28,-,TRBJ2-3,CASSSPRRGGLDTQYF
TRBV5-5,-,TRBJ1-5,CASSPVMGVASNQPQHF
TRBV6-2/TRBV6-3,-,TRBJ2-4,CASSYSSPGLGRGAKNIQYF
TRBV29-1,-,TRBJ1-2,CSVEETGWLGYTF
TRBV7-6,few,TRBJ2-5,CASSLGASGETQYF
TRBV28,-,TRBJ2-7,CASSPSPGLEVREQYF
TRBV12-3/TRBV12-4,few,TRBJ2-5,CASSLGEGETQYF
TRBV24-1,few,TRBJ2-7,CATSDYRFPYEQYF
TRBV7-9,-,TRBJ2-7,CASSLRGTGGSYEQYF
TRBV29-1,many,TRBJ2-3,CSVEFRLQDTQYF
TRBV6-1,-,TRBJ1-5,CASSIKQINQPQHF